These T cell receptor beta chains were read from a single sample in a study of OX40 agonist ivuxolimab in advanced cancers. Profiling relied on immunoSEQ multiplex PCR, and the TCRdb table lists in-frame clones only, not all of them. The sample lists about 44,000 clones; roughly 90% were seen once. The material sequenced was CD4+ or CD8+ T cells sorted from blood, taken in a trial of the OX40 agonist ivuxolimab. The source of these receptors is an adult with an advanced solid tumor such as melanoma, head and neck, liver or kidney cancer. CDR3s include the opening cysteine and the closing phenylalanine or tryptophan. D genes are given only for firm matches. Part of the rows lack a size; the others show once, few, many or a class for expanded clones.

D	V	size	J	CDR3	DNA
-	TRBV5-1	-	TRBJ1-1	CASSALDSLRGTEAFF	TGCGCCAGCAGCGCCCTGGACAGCCTCCGGGGCACTGAAGCTTTCTTT
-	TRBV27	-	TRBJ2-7	CASSLGGSGEQYF	TGTGCCAGCAGCCTAGGGGGGAGTGGGGAGCAGTACTTC
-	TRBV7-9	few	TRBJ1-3	CAELKTDRNTIYF	TGTGCCGAACTAAAGACAGACCGAAACACCATATATTTT
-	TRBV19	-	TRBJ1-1	CASSSPTVTTEAFF	TGTGCCAGTAGCAGCCCGACAGTTACCACTGAAGCTTTCTTT
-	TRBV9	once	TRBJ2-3	CASSIQEGAGTDTQYF	TGTGCCAGCAGCATACAGGAAGGGGCGGGCACAGATACGCAGTATTTT
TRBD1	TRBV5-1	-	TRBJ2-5	CASSWPQGDQETQYF	TGCGCCAGCAGCTGGCCCCAGGGGGATCAAGAGACCCAGTACTTC
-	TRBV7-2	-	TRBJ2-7	CASSLGGPTYEQYF	TGTGCCAGCAGCTTAGGAGGGCCAACCTACGAGCAGTACTTC
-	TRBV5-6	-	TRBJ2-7	CASSLISAGASYF	TGTGCCAGCAGCTTGATATCGGCAGGGGCATCGTACTTC
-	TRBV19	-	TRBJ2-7	CASPAGTQYF	TGTGCCAGCCCCGCAGGTACGCAGTACTTC
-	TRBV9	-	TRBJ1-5	CASSISSNQPQHF	TGTGCCAGCAGCATTTCGAGCAATCAGCCCCAGCATTTT
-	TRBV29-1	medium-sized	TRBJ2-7	CSAFSDEQYF	TGCAGCGCCTTCTCTGACGAGCAGTACTTC
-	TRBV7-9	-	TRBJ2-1	CASSWGGYSYNEQFF	TGTGCCAGCAGCTGGGGGGGCTATTCCTACAATGAGCAGTTCTTC
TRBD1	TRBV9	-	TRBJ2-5	CASSDRDSGGETQYF	TGTGCCAGCAGCGACCGGGACAGCGGTGGAGAGACCCAGTACTTC
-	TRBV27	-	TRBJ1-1	CASSPTGGTEAFF	TGTGCCAGCAGTCCGACGGGGGGCACTGAAGCTTTCTTT
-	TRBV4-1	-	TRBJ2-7	CASSQGPYEQYF	TGCGCCAGCAGCCAGGGACCCTACGAGCAGTACTTC
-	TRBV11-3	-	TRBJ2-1	CASSLDGGRYNEQFF	TGTGCCAGCAGCTTAGACGGGGGTAGATACAATGAGCAGTTCTTC
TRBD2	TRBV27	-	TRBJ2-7	CASSPLTSGGYEQYF	TGTGCCAGCAGTCCATTAACTAGCGGGGGTTACGAGCAGTACTTC
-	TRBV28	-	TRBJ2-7	CASSLGVLDTYYEQYF	TGTGCCAGCAGTTTAGGGGTGTTGGACACCTACTACGAGCAGTACTTC
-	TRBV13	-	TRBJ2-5	CASSSPFGRNQETQYF	TGTGCCAGCAGCTCGCCTTTTGGACGGAACCAAGAGACCCAGTACTTC
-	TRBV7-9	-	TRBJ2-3	CASRPTGSSFLTDTQYF	TGTGCCAGCAGACCTACAGGGAGTAGTTTCCTCACAGATACGCAGTATTTT
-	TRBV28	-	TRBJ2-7	CASRLLGDEQYF	TGTGCCAGCAGATTGCTAGGGGACGAGCAGTACTTC
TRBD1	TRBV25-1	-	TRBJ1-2	CASSVWTGEGYGYTF	TGTGCCAGCAGCGTCTGGACAGGGGAGGGGTATGGCTACACCTTC
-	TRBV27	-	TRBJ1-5	CASSLSTGGTLSNQPQHF	TGTGCCAGCAGTTTATCCACCGGGGGGACACTGAGCAATCAGCCCCAGCATTTT
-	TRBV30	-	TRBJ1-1	CAWSLADRANTEAFF	TGTGCCTGGAGCCTCGCGGACAGAGCGAACACTGAAGCTTTCTTT
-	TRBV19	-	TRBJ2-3	CASSTQESTDTQYF	TGTGCCAGTAGCACTCAGGAGAGCACAGATACGCAGTATTTT
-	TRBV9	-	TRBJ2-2	CASSEAGELFF	TGTGCCAGCAGCGAGGCCGGGGAGCTGTTTTTT
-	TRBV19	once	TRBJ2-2	CASRGQFTLRNTGELFF	TGTGCCAGTCGAGGACAGTTTACGTTAAGAAACACCGGGGAGCTGTTTTTT
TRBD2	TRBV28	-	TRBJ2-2	CASSSLRLAGDTGELFF	TGTGCCAGCAGTTCCTTGCGACTAGCGGGGGACACCGGGGAGCTGTTTTTT
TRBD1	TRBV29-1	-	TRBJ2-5	CSVGFGTGEETQYF	TGCAGCGTTGGTTTCGGGACAGGGGAAGAGACCCAGTACTTC
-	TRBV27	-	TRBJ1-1	CASSFGANTEAFF	TGTGCCAGCAGTTTCGGGGCGAACACTGAAGCTTTCTTT
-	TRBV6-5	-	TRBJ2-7	CAVQGRGTYEQYF	TGTGCCGTTCAGGGGAGGGGGACCTACGAGCAGTACTTC
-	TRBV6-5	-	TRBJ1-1	CASSPTTLNTEAFF	TGTGCCAGCAGTCCAACGACTTTGAACACTGAAGCTTTCTTT
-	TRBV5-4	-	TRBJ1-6	CASSLAEGTIGNSPLHF	TGTGCCAGCAGCTTGGCCGAGGGCACGATAGGCAATTCACCCCTCCACTTT
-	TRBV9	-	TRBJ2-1	CASSHRTVNEQFF	TGTGCCAGCAGCCACCGGACCGTCAATGAGCAGTTCTTC
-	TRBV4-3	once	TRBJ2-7	CASSPLHVDKAYEQYF	TGCGCCAGCAGCCCCCTACATGTGGACAAAGCCTACGAGCAGTACTTC
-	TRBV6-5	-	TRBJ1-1	CASSYSAGIEAFF	TGTGCCAGCAGTTACTCGGCCGGGATTGAAGCTTTCTTT
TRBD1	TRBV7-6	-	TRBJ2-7	CASSSGQGSSYEQYF	TGTGCCAGCAGCTCGGGACAGGGAAGCTCCTACGAGCAGTACTTC
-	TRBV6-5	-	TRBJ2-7	CATFGDRPYEQYF	TGTGCCACTTTCGGAGACCGCCCCTACGAGCAGTACTTC
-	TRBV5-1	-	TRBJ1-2	CASSLGAGNGYTF	TGCGCCAGCAGCTTGGGGGCAGGGAATGGCTACACCTTC
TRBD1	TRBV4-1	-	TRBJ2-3	CASRPEAGGDADTQYF	TGCGCCAGCAGGCCCGAGGCAGGGGGCGACGCAGATACGCAGTATTTT
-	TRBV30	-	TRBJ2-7	CAWRRGLDEQYF	TGTGCCTGGAGGCGGGGGCTCGACGAGCAGTACTTC
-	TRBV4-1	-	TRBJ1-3	CASSHGGNTIYF	TGCGCCAGCAGCCACGGTGGAAACACCATATATTTT
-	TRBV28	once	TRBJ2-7	CASRTASYEQYF	TGTGCCAGCCGGACAGCCTCCTACGAGCAGTACTTC
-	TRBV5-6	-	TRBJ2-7	CASSLEDGYEQYF	TGTGCCAGCAGCTTGGAAGACGGCTACGAGCAGTACTTC
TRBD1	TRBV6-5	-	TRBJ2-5	CASSYSTPGGTETQYF	TGTGCCAGCAGTTACTCGACGCCAGGGGGCACAGAGACCCAGTACTTC
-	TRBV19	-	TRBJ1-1	CASTSFLPLTEAFF	TGTGCCAGTACCTCATTCCTCCCCCTCACTGAAGCTTTCTTT
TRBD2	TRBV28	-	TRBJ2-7	CASSYRGGREQYF	TGTGCCAGCAGTTATCGGGGGGGCCGGGAGCAGTACTTC
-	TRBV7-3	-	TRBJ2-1	CASSLISGDYYNEQFF	TGTGCCAGCAGCTTAATATCAGGGGACTATTACAATGAGCAGTTCTTC
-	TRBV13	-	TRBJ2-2	CASKMGGSTGELFF	TGTGCCAGCAAAATGGGGGGCAGCACCGGGGAGCTGTTTTTT
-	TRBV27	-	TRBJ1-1	CASSLSTGTEAFF	TGTGCCAGCAGTTTATCCACAGGGACTGAAGCTTTCTTT
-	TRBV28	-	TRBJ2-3	CASSLLRTEDTQYF	TGTGCCAGCAGTTTACTTCGGACAGAAGATACGCAGTATTTT
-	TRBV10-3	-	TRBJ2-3	CAISESGFPDTQYF	TGTGCCATCAGTGAGTCTGGTTTCCCAGATACGCAGTATTTT
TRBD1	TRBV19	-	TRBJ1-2	CASSITISGGLNYGYTF	TGTGCCAGTAGTATAACTATCTCAGGGGGGCTAAACTATGGCTACACCTTC
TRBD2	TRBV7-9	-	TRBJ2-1	CASSAMGLAENNEQFF	TGTGCCAGCAGCGCAATGGGACTAGCGGAAAACAATGAGCAGTTCTTC
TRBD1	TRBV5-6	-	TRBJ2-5	CASSVVFGTAQETQYF	TGTGCCAGCAGCGTGGTGTTCGGGACAGCCCAAGAGACCCAGTACTTC
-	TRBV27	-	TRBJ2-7	CASSLLSLTGRASEQYF	TGTGCCAGCAGTCTACTATCTCTGACAGGGAGGGCATCCGAGCAGTACTTC
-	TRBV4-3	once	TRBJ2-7	CASSQNFVGVSSYEQYF	TGCGCCAGCAGCCAAAATTTTGTTGGTGTAAGCTCCTACGAGCAGTACTTC
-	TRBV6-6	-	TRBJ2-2	CASSLDTGELFF	TGTGCCAGCTCGTTGGACACCGGGGAGCTGTTTTTT
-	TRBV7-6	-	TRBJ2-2	CASSFLTGSGGELFF	TGTGCCAGCAGCTTCTTGACGGGATCCGGAGGGGAGCTGTTTTTT